This T cell receptor (beta chain) appears in the sequencing data of a study of blood T cell repertoires in COVID-19. At the level of the study: Sources were T cells, B-cell-depleted T cells, or PBMCs; the material itself was cDNA or gDNA.

Original analysis: The authors estimated nucleated cell counts from reference gene primer amplification. The protocol was immunoSEQ multiplex PCR, while the TCRdb copy is restricted to in-frame clones and leaves out a portion. The D gene and trimming were derived from the DNA, and the V and J assignments and clone size from that table. The sample has around 120,000 clones; about 90% are singletons. There are 15 residues in the CDR3. Germline V gene sequence: CDR1 LGHNA, CDR2 YNFKEQ. V lost 0 bases to trimming and J lost 8 bases, with 16 bases between them. The chain carries TRBV4-2 and TRBJ2-5; D is uncertain. The clonotype comes from a man between 65 and 79 years old who had recovered from COVID-19. Sequencing was carried out using peripheral blood. CDR3: CASSQDGAQLGTQYF. As DNA, the CDR3 is TGTGCCAGCAGCCAAGACGGCGCCCAGCTAGGAACCCAGTACTTC.